This entry features one TCR beta chain sequence. This clone's antigen is unknown. There are no base qualities to consult, and no much larger clone falls within one base. This sample was taken from a study of OX40 agonist ivuxolimab in advanced cancers. The study in broad terms: Ivuxolimab was an agonistic, fully human IgG2 monoclonal antibody directed against OX40 (CD134), a costimulatory receptor. Intravenous ivuxolimab was administered to patients every 2 weeks at six dose levels: 0.01, 0.1, 0.3, 1.5, 3 and 10 mg/kg. Of the roughly 50 dose-escalation patients, hepatocellular carcinoma was present in roughly 19, melanoma in approximately 15, renal cell carcinoma in 9 and head and neck cancer in 9. The dose-escalation cohort was over 70% male with a mean age of about 65 years, ranging from roughly 20 to 80. Patients were allowed to have had prior anti-PD-1, anti-PD-L1 or anti-CTLA-4 therapy, and around two fifths of the dose-escalation patients had been treated with checkpoint inhibitors. Partial responses occurred in three dose-escalation patients, of whom one had hepatocellular carcinoma and two had cutaneous melanoma. The point of sequencing TCRbeta in the periphery was to test whether ivuxolimab changed TCR sequence diversity and drove clonal T-cell expansion. The paper covers the monotherapy dose-escalation part of the phase I ivuxolimab trial, which included N ≈ 50 patients. Results the study describes overall, beyond this receptor: After ivuxolimab, expanded clones were on average more numerous among CD8+ T cells than among CD4+ T cells. Low levels of normalized T-cell clonal expansion were also shown by some nonresponding patients. Partial responders in the 0.1-3.0 mg/kg groups had among the lowest normalized peripheral clonal expansion, especially among CD8+ T cells. At doses of 0.1 to 3.0 mg/kg, clonal expansion of both CD4+ and CD8+ T cells in blood was seen between baseline and week 6. Which antigens the clonally expanded peripheral T cells were specific for was not determined.

The trial excluded patients who had a history of autoimmune disease or were on systemic immunosuppression. Peripheral blood for TCR sequencing was collected from all dose cohorts at baseline, on cycle 4 day 1, and on cycle 7 day 1. Samples came from an open-label, multicenter, first-in-human phase I dose-escalation trial of ivuxolimab. Adults with locally advanced or metastatic melanoma, renal cell, hepatocellular, or head and neck squamous cell carcinoma were enrolled in the trial. Before TCR sequencing, CD4+ T cells and CD8+ T cells were sorted from peripheral blood as separate populations. The CDR1 and CDR2 encoded by the germline V gene are SGHTA and FQGTGA. Germline trimming amounts to 3 bases on V and 4 bases on J, with 4 as the count of junction bases outside the gene matches. The CDR3 numbers 15 residues from cysteine through phenylalanine. The read is trimmed to its CDR3 DNA, 45 bases read in frame from base 1.

Genomic DNA was extracted from sorted cells for sequencing of the TCRbeta CDR3 region. The immunoSEQ Assay was used for sequencing of TCRbeta CDR3 regions. Held by TCRdb, this immuneACCESS table contains in-frame sequences only and omits some clones. Under half of the omission traces to an unresolved V gene where checked; the cause of the rest is unknown. In this sample the table shows tens of thousands of clones, about 82% of which occur a single time. The ten largest clones represent 5% to 7% of the sample. The input for sequencing was CD4+ or CD8+ T cells sorted from blood, taken in a trial of the OX40 agonist ivuxolimab. The sequence is built from TRBV7-3 and TRBJ2-2; TRBD2 lines up with 8 middle nucleotides. This TCR was sampled from an adult with an advanced solid tumor such as melanoma, head and neck, liver or kidney cancer. For the CDR3, the sequence is CASSLVAGSTGELFF. The nucleotide sequence reads as follows: TGTGCCAGCAGCTTGGTAGCGGGGTCCACCGGGGAGCTGTTTTTT.